The 32 T cell receptor beta chains presented below share a single source sample, sequenced in a study of cytomegalovirus exposure and HLA in healthy donors. The PCR had 60 Vbeta and 13 Jbeta primers. The repertoire was sequenced with immunoSEQ multiplex PCR; TCRdb's copy has only in-frame clones and lacks some. The sample has over 150,000 clones, roughly 80% seen once. Specimen: PBMCs. The receptors shown here come from a middle-aged man in good health and CMV-seronegative.

This chain uses TRBV5-1 with TRBJ2-5; D is unresolved. Germline CDR1 reads SGHRS; CDR2 reads YFSETQ. The CDR3 sequence is 13 residues long. V was pared by 1 base and J by 5 bases, with 9 bases between. Written as DNA, the CDR3 is TGCGCCAGCAGCTTGATGCTTCGGGAGACCCAGTACTTC. Translating gives CASSLMLRETQYF.

This clone was detected a few times. This rearrangement joins TRBV2 to TRBJ2-7; perhaps TRBD2 as D (5 bases). Germline V gene data show CDR1 as SNHLY and CDR2 as FYNNEI. Trimming took off 8 bases at V and 1 base at J, with 15 bases between the two ends. CDR3 length equals 14 residues. The CDR3, as DNA: TGTGCCAGCCGGTACTTGAGGGATTCCTACGAGCAGTACTTC. Protein product: CASRYLRDSYEQYF.

The chain couples TRBV5-6 to TRBJ2-3, with D perhaps matching TRBD2 (5 bases). The germline V gene encodes CDR1 SGHDT and CDR2 YYEEEE. Deletions cut 3 bases from V and 0 bases from J, with 11 bases between. The CDR3 length is 15 residues. CDR3 sequence: CASSYRLPSTDTQYF. CDR3 DNA sequence: TGTGCCAGCAGCTACCGACTACCAAGCACAGATACGCAGTATTTT.

This rearrangement joins TRBV5-4 to TRBJ1-2; the match to TRBD1 covers 9 bases. J was trimmed by 4 bases and V by 4 bases; bases with no gene match: 8. Germline V CDR1 and CDR2: SGHNT, YYREEE (reference sequence). The CDR3 sequence is 15 residues long. This CDR3 reads CASSPRDRVIYGYTF. The CDR3 region has the DNA TGTGCCAGCAGCCCCCGGGACAGGGTAATCTATGGCTACACCTTC.

The J gene is TRBJ1-1, the V gene TRBV5-6; a possible D gene is TRBD1 (6 bases). The CDR3 runs 17 residues. V was pared by 2 bases and J by 6 bases, with 23 bases between. Germline assignment: CDR1 SGHDT and CDR2 YYEEEE. The CDR3 here is CASSFPPLSGQGPEAFF. The CDR3 DNA sequence: TGTGCCAGCAGCTTTCCCCCGCTCTCGGGGCAGGGGCCTGAAGCTTTCTTT.

The chain carries TRBV5-4 and TRBJ2-7; 8 bases match TRBD1. The CDR3 runs to 15 residues. Germline values: CDR1 SGHNT, CDR2 YYREEE (reference sequence). After removal of 0 bases from V and 6 bases from J, the junction contained 8 bases not matched to a gene. The DNA for the CDR3 is TGTGCCAGCAGCTTGGCGGGCAGGGGGCTGGCCGAGCAGTACTTC. Residues: CASSLAGRGLAEQYF. The variable domain in full, with the rest retrieved from reference TRBV5-4 and TRBJ2-7, is ETGVTQSPTHLIKTRGQQVTLRCSSQSGHNTVSWYQQALGQGPQFIFQYYREEENGRGNFPPRFSGLQFPNYSSELNVNALELDDSALYLCASSLAGRGLAEQYFGPGTRLTVT.

The J gene is TRBJ2-1, the V gene TRBV30; TRBD2 is a possible D gene (6 bases). Germline V gene data show CDR1 as GTSNPN and CDR2 as SVGIG (reference sequence). With 2 bases removed from V and 4 bases from J, the gap between germline ends came to 21 bases. CDR3 size: 17 residues. CDR3 sequence reads: CAWSRRGRTTSYNEQFF. DNA of the CDR3: TGTGCCTGGAGTAGGCGGGGTCGTACCACATCTTACAATGAGCAGTTCTTC.

The chain links TRBV5-1 to TRBJ2-7; D uncertain. The CDR3 is 13 amino acids. Germline CDR1 reads SGHRS; CDR2 reads YFSETQ. Trimming left V 4 bases short and J 6 bases short, with 14 bases between. Written as DNA, the CDR3 is TGCGCCAGCAGCCCCCCCTCGAAGCTCGAGCAGTACTTC. Translation gives CASSPPSKLEQYF.

The chain combines TRBV6-6 with TRBJ2-1, with D possibly matching TRBD1 (7 bases). CDR3 length equals 16 residues. CDR1 is MNHNY, CDR2 SVGAGI, per germline (reference sequence). V lost 6 bases and J 7 bases, leaving 22 bases between the germline ends. CDR3 residues: CASSNYPRGAGNEQFF. The CDR3 DNA follows: TGTGCCAGCAGCAACTATCCCAGGGGGGCCGGTAATGAGCAGTTCTTC.

V and J are TRBV9 and TRBJ2-2; 7 nucleotides agree with TRBD1. The germline gives CDR1 SGDLS, CDR2 YYNGEE. The CDR3 length is 16 residues. After removal of 1 base from V and 0 bases from J, the junction contained 3 bases not matched to a gene. This CDR3 is CASSVTGTANTGELFF. The CDR3 region has the DNA TGTGCCAGCAGCGTAACCGGGACAGCGAACACCGGGGAGCTGTTTTTT.

The CDR3 reads CASSKGDRPEAFF. The CDR3 nucleotides read TGTGCCAGCAGCAAAGGGGACAGGCCTGAAGCTTTCTTT. V usage is TRBV5-4 and J usage is TRBJ1-1, with 8 bases lining up with TRBD1. The CDR3 spans 13 residues. Trimming cost V 4 bases and J 6 bases; bases outside gene matches: 5. CDR1 and CDR2 (germline): SGHNT, YYREEE (reference sequence).

The chain employs TRBV7-9 and TRBJ1-1; unclear D gene. This CDR3 has 14 amino acids. Trimming cost V 7 bases and J 5 bases, with 17 bases left between them. In germline, CDR1 is SEHNR, CDR2 FQNEAQ (reference sequence). The CDR3 loop is CASTPITRGTEAFF. As DNA, the CDR3 is TGTGCCAGCACGCCAATTACGAGAGGGACTGAAGCTTTCTTT.

This clone showed up just once. The chain is built from TRBV30 and TRBJ2-7, with 8 bases matching TRBD1. Germline lookup yields CDR1 GTSNPN and CDR2 SVGIG (reference sequence). The CDR3 extends over 13 amino acids. V gave up 5 bases and J gave up 5 bases; unmatched junction bases: 8. The CDR3: CAWAYGQGNEQYF. CDR3 DNA sequence: TGTGCCTGGGCCTACGGACAGGGTAACGAGCAGTACTTC.

The CDR3 region has the DNA TGCGCCAGCAGTGCGCAGGGGGCGAACGGGGAGCTGTTTTTT. Amino acids: CASSAQGANGELFF. This chain joins TRBV10-1 and TRBJ2-2, with 8 positions matching TRBD1. Trimming took 4 bases from V and 7 from J; bases not matched to a gene: 5. The CDR3 covers 14 residues. Germline V gene sequence: CDR1 WNHNN, CDR2 SYGVQD (reference sequence).

The chain couples TRBV6-5 to TRBJ2-5; D not certain. Trimming took off 5 bases at V and 2 bases at J, with 12 bases between the two ends. Per the germline V gene, CDR1 is MNHEY and CDR2 is SVGAGI. The CDR3 contains 14 residues. For the CDR3, the DNA is TGTGCCAGCAGTAAACGACAAGCTCAAGAGACCCAGTACTTC. It specifies CASSKRQAQETQYF.

This chain connects TRBV7-9 to TRBJ2-7; 11 bases are a match to TRBD2. The CDR3 runs 14 residues. Trimming took 5 bases from V and 2 from J; bases not matched to a gene: 2. Germline CDR1 SEHNR, CDR2 FQNEAQ (reference sequence). CDR3 nucleotides: TGTGCCAGCAGCGGACTAGCGGGCACCTACGAGCAGTACTTC. Amino acids: CASSGLAGTYEQYF.

V is TRBV2 and J is TRBJ1-3, with D unresolved. Trimming took off 3 bases at V and 4 bases at J, with 7 bases between the two ends. This CDR3 is built from 13 residues. Per the germline V gene, CDR1 is SNHLY and CDR2 is FYNNEI. The CDR3, as DNA: TGTGCCAGCAGTGAGGGAGGGGGAAACACCATATATTTT. Translating it yields CASSEGGGNTIYF.

The V and J genes are TRBV30 and TRBJ2-1; 9 nucleotides align to TRBD2. V lost 2 bases and J lost 7; bases outside the gene matches: 6. The CDR3 totals 14 residues. From germline, CDR1 is GTSNPN and CDR2 SVGIG (reference sequence). CDR3: CAWSNSGGPNEQFF. CDR3 in DNA: TGTGCCTGGAGTAATAGCGGGGGCCCGAATGAGCAGTTCTTC.

CDR3 DNA sequence: TGTGCCAGCAGCTTAGGGGGGCTCACCGGGGAGCTGTTTTTT. Its protein is CASSLGGLTGELFF. The gene calls are TRBV7-6 and TRBJ2-2; TRBD1 is a possible D gene (6 bases). This CDR3 is 14 amino acids long. The germline V and J ends were trimmed by 1 base and 4 bases, with 7 bases remaining between them. CDR1 is SGHVS and CDR2 is FNYEAQ in the germline V gene.

This chain connects TRBV2 to TRBJ1-4, with D tentatively TRBD1 (6 bases). The germline CDR1 and CDR2 sequences are SNHLY and FYNNEI. V shed 7 bases and J shed 4 bases, with 10 bases lying between them. The CDR3 sequence is 13 residues long. CDR3 in amino acids: CASNYRVNEKLFF. For the CDR3, the DNA is TGTGCCAGCAATTACAGGGTTAATGAAAAACTGTTTTTT.

This sequence joins TRBV10-3 and TRBJ1-3, with a tentative D call TRBD1 (5 bases). The V end was cut by 4 bases, the J end by 4 bases, with 11 bases between. The length of the CDR3 is 14 residues. The germline V gene encodes CDR1 ENHRY and CDR2 SYGVKD. The CDR3 coding sequence is TGTGCCATCAGTGCAGGGTTCTTAGGAAACACCATATATTTT. Translation gives CAISAGFLGNTIYF.

The V and J genes are TRBV2 and TRBJ2-7; D possibly corresponds to TRBD2 (6 bases). V gave up 3 bases and J gave up 4 bases, with 13 bases separating them. Germline loops: CDR1 SNHLY, CDR2 FYNNEI. The CDR3 spans 14 residues. This chain's CDR3 is CASSDRGLAYEQYF. For the CDR3, the DNA is TGTGCCAGCAGTGACCGGGGCCTAGCGTACGAGCAGTACTTC.

This rearrangement joins TRBV13 to TRBJ2-5; D is perhaps TRBD1 (5 bases). The closer fit of TRBJ2-7 to the DNA end suggests the J call may be wrong. The CDR3 has 14 residues. Per the germline V gene, CDR1 is PRHDT and CDR2 is FYEKMQ (reference sequence). The CDR3 sequence is CASSFRQSSYEQYF. CDR3 bases: TGTGCCAGCAGCTTCCGACAGAGCTCCTACGAGCAGTACTTC.

The chain has TRBV9 and TRBJ2-4, with a possible D match to TRBD2 (5 bases). The CDR3 sequence is 17 residues long. From germline, CDR1 is SGDLS and CDR2 YYNGEE. V lost 4 bases to trimming and J lost 3 bases, with 20 bases between them. The CDR3 here is CASSPGMGYKDKNIQYF. The CDR3 DNA is TGTGCCAGCAGCCCCGGGATGGGGTACAAGGACAAAAACATTCAGTACTTC.

This clone was observed a handful of times. This chain connects TRBV9 to TRBJ2-1, with a weak D call TRBD2 (5 bases). Germline CDR1 reads SGDLS; CDR2 reads YYNGEE. This CDR3 is built from 14 residues. Trimming left V 0 bases short and J 8 bases short, with 12 bases between. CDR3 sequence (DNA): TGTGCCAGCAGCGTAGATAGATTGAGGGATGAGCAGTTCTTC. Amino acids: CASSVDRLRDEQFF.

This chain connects TRBV5-4 to TRBJ2-1; possible D gene TRBD2, 6 bases. CDR3 length: 15 residues. The germline V gene encodes CDR1 SGHNT and CDR2 YYREEE (reference sequence). The V and J ends lost 6 bases and 5 bases respectively, with 18 bases between them. The CDR3 sequence is CASTGRDSIHNEQFF. Written as DNA, the CDR3 is TGTGCCAGCACCGGCCGGGACTCCATCCACAATGAGCAGTTCTTC.

The chain has TRBV7-6 and TRBJ2-1; 8 bases fit TRBD1. The CDR3 runs 17 residues. V lost 2 bases, J lost 1 base, and 7 bases stayed unmatched. The germline V gene has CDR1 SGHVS and CDR2 FNYEAQ. CDR3 amino acids: CASSLNPGQASYNEQFF. DNA for the CDR3: TGTGCCAGCAGCTTAAACCCGGGACAGGCGTCCTACAATGAGCAGTTCTTC.

This chain uses TRBV28 with TRBJ1-5; D is possibly TRBD1 (6 bases). CDR3 length: 13 amino acids. Germline V CDR1 and CDR2: MDHEN, SYDVKM. V was trimmed by 6 bases and J by 5 bases, leaving 11 bases between them. CDR3 sequence (DNA): TGTGCCAGCAGGCTTACAGGGTATCAGCCCCAGCATTTT. Its translation is CASRLTGYQPQHF.

In its sample, this clone was seen a few times. V usage is TRBV5-1 and J usage is TRBJ1-4; tentative D call: TRBD1 (6 bases). Germline V gene lookup returns CDR1 SGHRS and CDR2 YFSETQ. V lost 4 bases and J lost 4, with 14 bases in between. This CDR3 contains 15 residues. The CDR3 DNA sequence: TGCGCCAGCAGCCCCGTAACAGGGTATAATGAAAAACTGTTTTTT. It codes for CASSPVTGYNEKLFF.

This clone came up once. J is TRBJ2-1 and V is TRBV6-5, with 9 positions matching TRBD2. V shed 5 bases, J shed 12 bases, and the junction held 8 bases outside the gene matches. CDR3 length equals 13 residues. CDR1 and CDR2 (germline): MNHEY, SVGAGI. The DNA for the CDR3 is TGTGCCAGCAGTACGGGGGGGCGGGAGGGGCAGTTCTTC. This translates into CASSTGGREGQFF.

V usage is TRBV7-3 and J usage is TRBJ2-3, with 8 bases lining up with TRBD1. Trimming removed 2 bases from V and 3 bases from J; junction bases left unmatched: 10. CDR1 and CDR2 (germline): SGHTA, FQGTGA. The CDR3 consists of 17 residues. The CDR3 DNA reads as TGTGCCAGCAGCTTATCCCGACAGGGGCAGGAAACAGATACGCAGTATTTT. Protein sequence: CASSLSRQGQETDTQYF.

The chain is built from TRBV6-5 and TRBJ1-4; D is unresolved. The CDR3 consists of 13 residues. Germline V lookup: CDR1 MNHEY, CDR2 SVGAGI. The ends were cut back, 10 bases at V and 8 bases at J, with 17 bases in the middle. CDR3 sequence (DNA): TGTGCCACCTCCGTCTTAACGAGGGAAAAACTGTTTTTT. Amino acid sequence: CATSVLTREKLFF.